This entry features one T cell receptor beta chain sequence. Its antigen target is currently unknown. No much larger clone is present one base from it, and per-base qualities are unavailable. Compared with germline, V lacks 4 bases and J lacks 0 bases; bases without a gene match: 5. The CDR3 contains 15 residues, cysteine and phenylalanine counted. Of all the DNA, just the CDR3 is kept, 45 bases in frame from base 1. The germline V gene sets CDR1 to MNHNS and CDR2 to SASEGT. The entry originates in a study of memory CD4+ T cells and cytomegalovirus serostatus (dated by TCRdb to between 2018 and 2020). General notes on the study: The cohort comprised 33 healthy Belgian adults, 9 CMV seropositive and about 25 CMV seronegative. To replicate a published TCR-based CMV serostatus classifier, the study sequenced CD4+ memory TCRbeta repertoires from a Belgian cohort whose cytomegalovirus serostatus was known. Here is what the overall study found, with its caveats: A median bootstrapped AUC of 0.95 with a 95% CI of 0.76-1.00 was achieved on the Belgian cohort by the original-framework classifier. Of roughly 170 previously reported CMV-associated TCRbeta sequences, approximately 64 appeared in the CD4+ memory repertoires, each in one to five individuals. Unlike the original study, which covered naive and memory CD4+ and CD8+ populations, the Belgian study sequenced only CD4+CD45RO+ memory cells. For CMV serostatus prediction, a median bootstrapped AUC of 0.95 was reached with the original framework, and a median bootstrapped AUC of roughly 0.89 was reached with a US-trained random forest. The results were read as suggesting that the CMV-associated TCR signature is, for the most part, present in the CD4+ memory repertoire.

A FACSAria II was used to sort memory CD4+ T cells, defined as single viable CD3+CD4+CD8-CD45RO+ cells. To determine CMV serostatus, a Roche Elecsys assay was used that detects serum IgG against CMV pp150, pp28, p38 and p52. After the samples were thawed, total CD4+ T cells were enriched through positive selection using CD4 magnetic microbeads. Samples originated from another study that specifically interrogated the CD4+ T cell memory repertoire. Peripheral blood mononuclear cells were isolated and cryopreserved according to standard operating procedures, and serum was stored at -80 degrees C. Staining used CD3-PerCP (BW264/56), CD4-APC (RPA-T4), CD45RO-PE (UCHT1) and CD8-Pacific Orange (3B5) antibodies, with Sytox blue excluding non-viable cells. The Quick-DNA Microprep Kit was used to extract genomic DNA from the sorted cells. Amplification of TCRbeta DNA was done with the immunoSEQ hsTCRbeta kit, following the protocol from the manufacturer. TCRbeta libraries were sequenced on an Illumina MiSeq instrument. Turning to the authors' computational methods: Once out-of-frame sequences had been removed, 2,204,828 distinct TCRbeta sequences were left, which works out to an average of around 70,000 per individual. Each individual was scored using the number of approximately 160 previously reported CMV-associated TCRbeta sequences that the individual carried and the total number of productive distinct TCRbeta sequences. A beta-binomial model was reimplemented in Python, and scikit-learn random forests with default parameters were trained on US cohort data. Classifier performance on the Belgian cohort was summarized as median AUC with percentile confidence intervals over 10,000 bootstrap iterations. TCRdb retrieved this table from immuneACCESS and kept in-frame rearrangements only. Not all clones are present; in checked studies, unresolved V genes account for under half, and no reason is known for the remainder. The V and J calls and clone size are taken from that table; D and trimming were inferred from the DNA. Here the sample has around 50,000 clones; about 81% occur a single time. Roughly 1% of the sample is held by the ten biggest clonotypes.

This sequence was found in an adult in good health and CMV-seronegative. The sequenced sample consisted of memory CD4+ T cells from blood. This receptor chain uses TRBV6-1 and TRBJ1-2, and TRBD1 matches 7 of the central bases. The DNA sequence is TGTGCCAGCAGTGGGGGAGGACAGGCTAACTATGGCTACACCTTC. It is translated as CASSGGGQANYGYTF.